The rows below give T cell receptor beta chains drawn from one sample of a study of blood T cell repertoires in COVID-19. Produced via immunoSEQ multiplex PCR; TCRdb's table is partial and in-frame only. Among about 33,000 clones, around nine tenths were seen once, and the ten largest hold 6.3%. Sequenced material: peripheral blood. Every receptor here comes from a human donor in a cohort sampled during active COVID-19. Each CDR3 is given with its conserved first and last residue. A D gene is named only where the DNA matches it firmly. The size field is filled for only some rows; it gives once, few, many or a size class.

v_call	j_call	d_call	clone_size	cdr3_nt	cdr3_aa
TRBV4-3	TRBJ2-7	TRBD1	-	TGCGCCAGCAGCCGCGGACAGGGGGGGCCTGCCTACGAGCAGTACTTC	CASSRGQGGPAYEQYF
TRBV9	TRBJ2-7	-	-	TGTGCCAGCGCCCCAGGGGCTAGTGCCTACGAGCAGTACTTC	CASAPGASAYEQYF
TRBV7-3	TRBJ2-1	-	-	TGTGCCAGCAGCCCCGAGGGAAATGAGCAGTTCTTC	CASSPEGNEQFF
TRBV5-1	TRBJ1-1	-	-	TGCGCCAGCAGCTTTGGGGGGGAGAACACTGAAGCTTTCTTT	CASSFGGENTEAFF
TRBV7-2	TRBJ2-7	TRBD2	-	TGTGCCAGCAGCTTAGTGGGGGGACTAGCTAACTACGAGCAGTACTTC	CASSLVGGLANYEQYF
TRBV5-6	TRBJ2-3	-	-	TGTGCCAGCAGCCCTACCGGGGGAAGCACAGATACGCAGTATTTT	CASSPTGGSTDTQYF
TRBV9	TRBJ2-1	-	-	TGTGCCAGCAGCGGACCCGACATCCACAATGAGCAGTTCTTC	CASSGPDIHNEQFF
TRBV5-4	TRBJ1-2	-	-	TGTGCCAGCAGCTTGAGTAATAGTGGCTACACCTTC	CASSLSNSGYTF
TRBV4-3	TRBJ1-2	TRBD1	-	TGCGCCAGCAGCCAAGGTGGGACAGGGGCTTCGAGGGCTAACTATGGCTACACCTTC	CASSQGGTGASRANYGYTF
TRBV28	TRBJ2-7	-	-	TGTGCCAGCAGTCGACTAGGAACCTACGAGCAGTACTTC	CASSRLGTYEQYF
TRBV6-5	TRBJ2-7	TRBD1	-	TGTGCCAGCAGTCGTACAGGGGTAACCTACGAGCAGTACTTC	CASSRTGVTYEQYF
TRBV3-1/TRBV3-2	TRBJ1-4	-	-	TGTGCCAGCAGCCAAAAGGAGGGTTTAGGAAAACTGTTTTTT	CASSQKEGLGKLFF
TRBV7-8	TRBJ2-5	TRBD1	-	TGTGCCAGCAGCACCTGGGACAGGGGTTTAGGAGAGACCCAGTACTTC	CASSTWDRGLGETQYF
TRBV7-9	TRBJ2-2	TRBD1	few	TGTGCCAGCAGCAGGACAGGGCGGACCGGGGAGCTGTTTTTT	CASSRTGRTGELFF
TRBV13	TRBJ2-2	TRBD2	-	TGTGCCAGCAGCTTAGTTGCTAGCGGGGGTACGAACACCGGGGAGCTGTTTTTT	CASSLVASGGTNTGELFF
TRBV4-2	TRBJ2-5	-	-	TGTGCCAGCAGCCAAGTATCCTCGGTAGCAGTACAAGAGACCCAGTACTTC	CASSQVSSVAVQETQYF
TRBV11-2	TRBJ2-1	-	-	TGTGCCAGCAGCCCTACCTACAATGAGCAGTTCTTC	CASSPTYNEQFF
TRBV3-1/TRBV3-2	TRBJ1-2	TRBD1	once	TGTGCCAGCAGCCAAGGGTGGGACAGCACGGCCTATGGCTACACCTTC	CASSQGWDSTAYGYTF
TRBV11-3	TRBJ1-2	TRBD1	-	TGTGCCAGCAGCTCGACAGGGGGCTATGGCTACACCTTC	CASSSTGGYGYTF
TRBV7-2	TRBJ2-7	-	-	TGTGCCAGCAGCCCGACGGGAGTTTACGAGCAGTACTTC	CASSPTGVYEQYF
TRBV6-5	TRBJ2-4	-	-	TGTGCCAGCAGCTCCCGGGATTCCAAAAACATTCAGTACTTC	CASSSRDSKNIQYF
TRBV7-8	TRBJ2-1	-	-	TGTGCCAGCTTAACAGGGAGCTCCTACAATGAGCAGTTCTTC	CASLTGSSYNEQFF
TRBV15	TRBJ1-5	-	once	TGTGCCACCAGCAGTTTCGGGAGCAATCAGCCCCAGCATTTT	CATSSFGSNQPQHF
TRBV4-2	TRBJ2-2	-	once	TGTGCCAGCAGCCCCGTTAACACCGGGGAGCTGTTTTTT	CASSPVNTGELFF
TRBV5-1	TRBJ2-4	TRBD1	once	TGCGCCAGCAGCATAGGACAGGGGTCGGGCGTCAAAAACATTCAGTACTTC	CASSIGQGSGVKNIQYF
TRBV5-6	TRBJ1-6	-	-	TGTGCCAGCAGCTTGGTGGGGCGGGGAACGGGGACCCTCCACTTT	CASSLVGRGTGTLHF
TRBV25-1	TRBJ2-1	-	few	TGTGCCAGCAGTGATCTGGTTAGTGAGCAGTTCTTC	CASSDLVSEQFF
TRBV5-1	TRBJ2-2	TRBD2	-	TGCGCCAGCAGCTCCCGGGGGGACCCCACCGGGGAGCTGTTTTTT	CASSSRGDPTGELFF
TRBV7-2	TRBJ2-3	TRBD1	-	TGTGCCAGCCAAAAGGACAGGGGGCATGGAGATACGCAGTATTTT	CASQKDRGHGDTQYF
TRBV19	TRBJ2-1	TRBD2	-	TGTGCCAGTATTCAAGATGGGACTAGCGGGACTTACAATGAGCAGTTCTTC	CASIQDGTSGTYNEQFF
TRBV2	TRBJ2-5	TRBD2	-	TGTGCCAGCAGTGCCCACCGGGGGGTCCAAGAGACCCAGTACTTC	CASSAHRGVQETQYF
TRBV28	TRBJ2-1	-	-	TGTGCCAGCAGTTTGCGCGCCCCAGGGGAGCAGTTCTTC	CASSLRAPGEQFF
TRBV7-2	TRBJ2-1	-	-	TGTGCCAGCAGCTTGGCCCTAGCGATTGAGCAGTTCTTC	CASSLALAIEQFF
TRBV6-2/TRBV6-3	TRBJ1-2	TRBD1	-	TGTGCCAGCAGTTGGACCCGGGACAGGGGTTACTATGGCTACACCTTC	CASSWTRDRGYYGYTF
TRBV5-1	TRBJ2-3	-	-	TGCGCCAGCAGCTTGGTGGGCTACACAGATACGCAGTATTTT	CASSLVGYTDTQYF
TRBV11-2	TRBJ1-6	-	medium-sized	TGTGCCAGCAGTCCCCTCACACAGGCCGCGAATTCACCCCTCCACTTT	CASSPLTQAANSPLHF
TRBV3-1/TRBV3-2	TRBJ2-4	-	-	TGTGCCAGCAGCCAATGGCTTCTAAGGAGTTCCAAAAACATTCAGTACTTC	CASSQWLLRSSKNIQYF
TRBV18	TRBJ2-7	TRBD1	-	TGTGCCAGCTCACCCTCAGGGGGCGAGCAGTACTTC	CASSPSGGEQYF